This entry concerns a single T cell receptor beta chain. The entry originates in a study of blood T cell repertoires in COVID-19. The data were produced by immunoSEQ multiplex PCR, yet TCRdb's version contains in-frame clones alone and is incomplete. In the table there are roughly 40,000 clones, around 87% of which are singletons. Material for sequencing was peripheral blood. The TCR comes from a man over 45 with active COVID-19.

The CDR3 DNA reads as TGTGCCAGCAGTTTCCGAGGACAGGGAAGCTATGGCTACACCTTC. This codes for CASSFRGQGSYGYTF. V and J are TRBV27 and TRBJ1-2; TRBD1 matches at 8 bases. V shed 3 bases, J shed 4 bases, and the junction held 7 bases outside the gene matches. The CDR3 length is 15 residues. Germline loops: CDR1 MNHEY, CDR2 SMNVEV (reference sequence).